The rows below give T cell receptor beta chains drawn from one sample of a study of early T cells in non-severe SARS-CoV-2 infection. TCRdb used MiXCR to reprocess the 5' RACE reads, holding one entry per CDR3 protein. The table records around 100,000 distinct CDR3 sequences, about 12% of them present only once. Sequencing was performed on whole blood. These receptor sequences come from an adult who was a healthcare worker with PCR-confirmed SARS-CoV-2 infection or an uninfected control (not recorded which). CDR3s include the opening cysteine and the closing phenylalanine or tryptophan. Fields, in order: V gene, CDR3 length, D gene, J gene, clone size, CDR3 protein, CDR3 DNA. D genes are given only for firm matches. The size field is filled for only some rows; it gives once, few, many or a size class.

V: TRBV11-2; length: 16; D: TRBD2; J: TRBJ2-3; size: many; CDR3: CASSRGWLAGGDTQYF; DNA: TGTGCCAGCAGCCGTGGATGGCTAGCGGGAGGGGATACGCAGTATTTT
V: TRBV7-2; length: 16; D: NA; J: TRBJ2-3; size: many; CDR3: CASSLGVARNTDTQYF; DNA: TGTGCCAGCAGCTTAGGGGTAGCGAGAAACACAGATACGCAGTATTTT
V: TRBV6-5; length: 15; D: NA; J: TRBJ1-5; size: many; CDR3: CASSTVQGTNQPQHF; DNA: TGTGCCAGCAGTACAGTTCAGGGGACCAATCAGCCCCAGCATTTT
V: TRBV28; length: 12; D: NA; J: TRBJ1-2; size: many; CDR3: CASSGGVYGYTF; DNA: TGTGCCAGCTCCGGGGGCGTCTATGGCTACACCTTC
V: TRBV18; length: 13; D: NA; J: TRBJ1-1; size: NA; CDR3: CASSPQVPGEAFF; DNA: TGTGCCAGCTCACCCCAAGTCCCGGGTGAAGCTTTCTTT
V: TRBV4-1; length: 17; D: NA; J: TRBJ2-1; size: few; CDR3: CASSPLLTGHSYNEQFF; DNA: TGCGCCAGCAGCCCCCTCCTGACGGGTCACTCCTACAATGAGCAGTTCTTC
V: TRBV15; length: 14; D: TRBD1; J: TRBJ2-7; size: many; CDR3: CATNRDRGPYEQYF; DNA: TGTGCCACCAACCGGGACAGGGGGCCCTACGAGCAGTACTTC
V: TRBV28; length: 15; D: TRBD1; J: TRBJ2-7; size: many; CDR3: CASRLPGTGTYEQYF; DNA: TGTGCCAGCAGGCTACCCGGGACAGGGACCTACGAGCAGTACTTC
V: TRBV9; length: 13; D: TRBD1; J: TRBJ2-7; size: many; CDR3: CASSPGGYDEQYF; DNA: TGTGCCAGCAGCCCAGGGGGCTACGACGAGCAGTACTTC
V: TRBV11-2; length: 19; D: NA; J: TRBJ2-2; size: few; CDR3: CASSLRSSGLIVNTGELFF; DNA: TGTGCCAGCAGCTTACGCTCGAGCGGTTTGATTGTTAACACCGGGGAGCTGTTTTTT
V: TRBV6-5; length: 14; D: NA; J: TRBJ1-2; size: NA; CDR3: CASSPWLRPYGYTF; DNA: TGTGCCAGCAGTCCCTGGCTGAGGCCCTATGGCTACACCTTC
V: TRBV24-1; length: 16; D: TRBD2; J: TRBJ2-1; size: many; CDR3: CATSDWPGGPYNEQFF; DNA: TGTGCCACCAGTGATTGGCCGGGGGGGCCCTACAATGAGCAGTTCTTC
V: TRBV30; length: 16; D: NA; J: TRBJ2-7; size: NA; CDR3: CARSAIGTPREYEQYF; DNA: TGTGCCCGGAGTGCCATAGGGACGCCGAGAGAGTACGAGCAGTACTTC
V: TRBV20-1; length: 15; D: TRBD1; J: TRBJ2-7; size: NA; CDR3: CSARETGTGGYEQYF; DNA: TGCAGTGCTAGAGAAACGGGGACAGGGGGCTACGAGCAGTACTTC
V: TRBV5-6; length: 12; D: NA; J: TRBJ1-5; size: NA; CDR3: CASSLMDTAQHF; DNA: TGTGCCAGCAGCTTGATGGACACGGCCCAGCATTTT
V: TRBV2; length: 15; D: TRBD1; J: TRBJ1-4; size: NA; CDR3: CASTRADRPNEKLFF; DNA: TGTGCCAGCACCCGAGCGGACAGGCCAAATGAAAAACTGTTTTTT
V: TRBV12-3/TRBV12-4; length: 14; D: NA; J: TRBJ2-1; size: many; CDR3: CASSPQTPRYEQFF; DNA: TGTGCCAGCAGTCCCCAGACCCCTCGATATGAGCAGTTCTTC
V: TRBV20-1; length: 15; D: TRBD2; J: TRBJ2-1; size: NA; CDR3: CSARDSGRAGNEQFF; DNA: TGCAGTGCTAGAGATAGCGGGAGGGCCGGTAATGAGCAGTTCTTC
V: TRBV12-3/TRBV12-4; length: 14; D: TRBD1; J: TRBJ2-1; size: few; CDR3: CASSTGQGVYEQFF; DNA: TGTGCCAGCAGTACGGGACAGGGGGTGTATGAGCAGTTCTTC
V: TRBV29-1; length: 12; D: NA; J: TRBJ2-1; size: NA; CDR3: CSVEDLGYEQFF; DNA: TGCAGCGTTGAAGATCTTGGGTACGAGCAGTTCTTC
V: TRBV7-7; length: 14; D: NA; J: TRBJ2-5; size: few; CDR3: CASSLGLGQETQYF; DNA: TGTGCCAGCAGCTTAGGGTTAGGTCAGGAGACCCAGTACTTC
V: TRBV12-3/TRBV12-4; length: 12; D: TRBD1; J: TRBJ1-1; size: few; CDR3: CVSQQGATEAFF; DNA: TGTGTCAGCCAGCAGGGGGCCACTGAAGCTTTCTTT
V: TRBV28; length: 13; D: NA; J: TRBJ1-2; size: many; CDR3: CASSFHGHYGYTF; DNA: TGTGCCAGCAGTTTCCACGGCCACTATGGCTACACCTTC
V: TRBV7-9; length: 15; D: TRBD2; J: TRBJ2-5; size: medium-sized; CDR3: CASSPLGTSLETQYF; DNA: TGTGCCAGCAGCCCGCTTGGGACTAGCTTAGAGACCCAGTACTTC
V: TRBV28; length: 13; D: NA; J: TRBJ1-4; size: many; CDR3: CASSIQYNEKLFF; DNA: TGTGCCAGCAGTATACAGTATAATGAAAAACTGTTTTTT
V: TRBV7-7; length: 13; D: NA; J: TRBJ2-1; size: few; CDR3: CASSAGELNEQFF; DNA: TGTGCCAGCAGCGCTGGAGAGTTAAATGAGCAGTTCTTC
V: TRBV7-8; length: 17; D: TRBD2; J: TRBJ2-1; size: few; CDR3: CASSFNVREGPYNEQFF; DNA: TGTGCCAGCAGCTTCAACGTCCGGGAGGGCCCCTACAATGAGCAGTTCTTC
V: TRBV11-2; length: 17; D: TRBD2; J: TRBJ2-1; size: many; CDR3: CASSPTSTSGGYNEQFF; DNA: TGTGCCAGCAGCCCCACCTCCACTAGCGGGGGTTACAATGAGCAGTTCTTC
V: TRBV7-7; length: 15; D: NA; J: TRBJ2-7; size: many; CDR3: CASSKGPGPTYEQYF; DNA: TGTGCCTCTAGCAAGGGCCCAGGCCCTACCTACGAGCAGTACTTC
V: TRBV10-3; length: 14; D: NA; J: TRBJ2-3; size: few; CDR3: CAIGGLGRADTQYF; DNA: TGTGCCATCGGAGGTTTAGGTAGGGCAGATACGCAGTATTTT
V: TRBV6-6; length: 11; D: NA; J: TRBJ1-4; size: NA; CDR3: CASSHDEKLFF; DNA: TGTGCCAGCAGTCACGATGAAAAACTGTTTTTT
V: TRBV25-1; length: 12; D: NA; J: TRBJ1-3; size: few; CDR3: CASSETGTPIYF; DNA: TGTGCCAGCAGTGAGACCGGGACCCCAATATATTTT
V: TRBV15; length: 16; D: TRBD1; J: TRBJ2-7; size: many; CDR3: CATSRDLGQGSYEQYF; DNA: TGTGCCACCAGCAGAGATTTAGGACAGGGGTCCTACGAGCAGTACTTC
V: TRBV9; length: 14; D: NA; J: TRBJ2-7; size: many; CDR3: CASSYDSGTYEQYF; DNA: TGTGCCAGCAGCTACGACTCGGGGACTTACGAGCAGTACTTC
V: TRBV25-1; length: 13; D: NA; J: TRBJ2-2; size: many; CDR3: CASSEVGVGELFF; DNA: TGTGCCAGCAGTGAAGTCGGAGTCGGGGAGCTGTTTTTT
V: TRBV4-1; length: 15; D: TRBD1; J: TRBJ2-7; size: NA; CDR3: CASSQARTGGYEQYF; DNA: TGCGCCAGCAGCCAAGCCCGCACAGGGGGCTACGAGCAGTACTTC
V: TRBV7-2; length: 14; D: NA; J: TRBJ2-5; size: few; CDR3: CASRTLERAETQYF; DNA: TGTGCCAGCAGGACCCTAGAGCGGGCGGAGACCCAGTACTTC
V: TRBV7-2; length: 14; D: NA; J: TRBJ1-2; size: many; CDR3: CASSLAGGFYGYTF; DNA: TGTGCCAGCAGCTTAGCAGGGGGATTCTATGGCTACACCTTC
V: TRBV25-1; length: 14; D: NA; J: TRBJ1-5; size: few; CDR3: CASSEARGNQPQHF; DNA: TGTGCCAGCAGTGAGGCCCGGGGCAATCAGCCCCAGCATTTT
V: TRBV7-2; length: 14; D: TRBD1; J: TRBJ1-2; size: NA; CDR3: CASSLGDRADGYTF; DNA: TGTGCCAGCAGCTTAGGGGACAGGGCGGATGGCTACACCTTC
V: TRBV28; length: 14; D: NA; J: TRBJ2-2; size: few; CDR3: CASSRMGNTGELFF; DNA: TGTGCCAGCAGCCGTATGGGAAACACCGGGGAGCTGTTTTTT
V: TRBV4-2; length: 15; D: TRBD2; J: TRBJ2-5; size: many; CDR3: CASSQGLEVSETQYF; DNA: TGTGCCAGCAGCCAGGGACTAGAGGTATCAGAGACCCAGTACTTC
V: TRBV28; length: 11; D: NA; J: TRBJ2-3; size: many; CDR3: CASSFVDTQYF; DNA: TGTGCCAGCAGTTTCGTAGATACGCAGTATTTT
V: TRBV2; length: 13; D: NA; J: TRBJ2-2; size: few; CDR3: CASSQSNTGELFF; DNA: TGTGCCAGCAGCCAGAGTAACACCGGGGAGCTGTTTTTT
V: TRBV2; length: 13; D: NA; J: TRBJ2-5; size: few; CDR3: CASSENQEGTQYF; DNA: TGTGCCAGCAGTGAAAATCAGGAAGGGACCCAGTACTTC
V: TRBV29-1; length: 14; D: TRBD2; J: TRBJ2-1; size: few; CDR3: CSADRDYSYNEQFF; DNA: TGCAGCGCCGACCGGGACTATTCCTACAATGAGCAGTTCTTC
V: TRBV28; length: 14; D: TRBD1; J: TRBJ1-5; size: NA; CDR3: CASSPGGNDQPQHF; DNA: TGTGCCAGCAGCCCAGGGGGCAATGATCAGCCCCAGCATTTT
V: TRBV7-2; length: 15; D: NA; J: TRBJ2-1; size: many; CDR3: CASSQPGSNSGEQFF; DNA: TGTGCCAGCAGCCAACCCGGGTCGAACTCCGGTGAGCAGTTCTTC
V: TRBV6-5; length: 13; D: NA; J: TRBJ2-5; size: many; CDR3: CASSYSREETQYF; DNA: TGTGCCAGCAGTTACAGCAGGGAAGAGACCCAGTACTTC
V: TRBV4-1; length: 13; D: NA; J: TRBJ2-4; size: many; CDR3: CASSQGIRGIQYF; DNA: TGCGCCAGCAGCCAGGGGATAAGGGGCATTCAGTACTTC
V: TRBV6-1; length: 13; D: NA; J: TRBJ1-1; size: few; CDR3: CASSEMGNTEAFF; DNA: TGTGCCAGCAGTGAAATGGGGAACACTGAAGCTTTCTTT
V: TRBV7-2; length: 14; D: TRBD2; J: TRBJ2-7; size: few; CDR3: CASSSSQRDPEQYF; DNA: TGTGCCAGCAGCTCGAGCCAGCGGGACCCCGAGCAGTACTTC
V: TRBV28; length: 13; D: NA; J: TRBJ2-5; size: few; CDR3: CATLGENQETQYF; DNA: TGTGCCACCCTAGGGGAGAACCAAGAGACCCAGTACTTC
V: TRBV20-1; length: 14; D: NA; J: TRBJ2-1; size: few; CDR3: CSAKDSGSYNEQFF; DNA: TGCAGTGCGAAGGACTCAGGCTCCTACAATGAGCAGTTCTTC